The 28 T cell receptor beta chains listed next were all sequenced from one sample in a study of T cell responses to AZD1222 COVID-19 vaccine. Profiled with immunoSEQ multiplex PCR; TCRdb holds only in-frame clones, not every one. The table lists about 180,000 clones, about 88% of them singletons. Here the sequenced sample was peripheral blood, taken on day 0 of AZD1222 vaccination. Receptors originate from an adult in good health.

The chain combines TRBV29-1 with TRBJ2-1; no clear D gene. In germline, CDR1 is SQVTM, CDR2 ANQGSEA. The CDR3 is 13 residues long. Trimming shortened V by 4 bases and J by 2 bases, and 9 bases separated the two germline ends. DNA of the CDR3: TGCAGCGTTGCACGGCCGACCTACAATGAGCAGTTCTTC. Its protein is CSVARPTYNEQFF.

The chain couples TRBV6-6 to TRBJ1-1; 7 bases are a match to TRBD1. V lost 2 bases and J lost 4; bases outside the gene matches: 7. Germline-derived CDR1 and CDR2 are MNHNY and SVGAGI (reference sequence). The CDR3 has 15 amino acids. The CDR3 region is CASSYQRQGGTEAFF. As DNA, the CDR3 is TGTGCCAGCAGTTACCAACGACAGGGAGGCACTGAAGCTTTCTTT.

The rearrangement links TRBV9 to TRBJ2-7; tentatively, D is TRBD2 (6 bases). Germline lookup yields CDR1 SGDLS and CDR2 YYNGEE. The CDR3 is made up of 13 amino acids. Trimming cost V 4 bases and J 3 bases, with 11 bases left between them. This CDR3 reads CASSKGLDYEQYF. The CDR3 DNA sequence: TGTGCCAGCAGCAAGGGACTGGACTACGAGCAGTACTTC. Looking up the rest from reference TRBV9 and TRBJ2-7 gives the full variable domain: DSGVTQTPKHLITATGQRVTLRCSPRSGDLSVYWYQQSLDQGLQFLIQYYNGEERAKGNILERFSAQQFPDLHSELNLSSLELGDSALYFCASSKGLDYEQYFGPGTRLTVT.

This rearrangement joins TRBV6-1 to TRBJ2-7; a possible D gene is TRBD2 (5 bases). Trimming removed 3 bases at V and 3 bases at J, with 9 bases between. The CDR3 totals 13 residues. Germline-derived CDR1 and CDR2 are MNHNS and SASEGT. The CDR3 nucleotides read TGTGCCAGCAGTGACCCTCGGGGCTACGAGCAGTACGTC. Protein sequence: CASSDPRGYEQYV.

V gene TRBV6-6 combines with J gene TRBJ1-1; D not certain. The ends were cut back, 4 bases at V and 3 bases at J, with 15 bases in the middle. The CDR3 runs to 15 residues. The V gene's germline CDR1 is MNHNY and CDR2 SVGAGI (reference sequence). Written as DNA, the CDR3 is TGTGCCAGCAGTTCCCTGAGAGGCTTTGACACTGAAGCTTTCTTT. It codes for CASSSLRGFDTEAFF.

This sequence joins TRBV24-1 and TRBJ2-3; no reliable D call. The germline V gene encodes CDR1 KGHDR and CDR2 SFDVKD. V was cut by 10 bases and J by 2 bases, with 9 bases left in between. This CDR3 is built from 12 residues. The CDR3 bases are TGTGCCACTCCCCAACTCACAGATACGCAGTATTTT. It is translated as CATPQLTDTQYF.

This clone was seen once. This chain joins TRBV28 and TRBJ1-2; possibly TRBD1 for D (5 bases). The CDR3 loop spans 13 amino acids. Germline V gene data show CDR1 as MDHEN and CDR2 as SYDVKM. V dropped 2 bases and J dropped 4 bases, with 8 bases sitting between them. The CDR3, as DNA: TGTGCCAGCAGTTTAGGGCAGGGCTATGGCTACACCTTC. The encoded protein is CASSLGQGYGYTF.

This chain joins TRBV11-2 and TRBJ1-1; D is undetermined. The CDR3 is 15 residues long. Trimming removed 5 bases at V and 0 bases at J, with 13 bases between. CDR1 and CDR2 from the germline V gene are SGHAT and FQNNGV. CDR3 loop: CASSPEGLMNTEAFF. CDR3 sequence (DNA): TGTGCCAGCAGCCCCGAGGGCCTTATGAACACTGAAGCTTTCTTT.

This chain connects TRBV19 to TRBJ2-1; no clear D. CDR3 length equals 17 residues. The V end was cut by 3 bases, the J end by 0 bases, with 15 bases between. Germline loops: CDR1 LNHDA, CDR2 SQIVND (reference sequence). The CDR3 loop is CASSIFESLSSYNEQFF. The CDR3 DNA sequence: TGTGCCAGTAGTATCTTTGAGTCCCTGAGCTCCTACAATGAGCAGTTCTTC.

The genes are TRBV3-1 (or the pseudogene TRBV3-2) and TRBJ2-5; 10 nucleotides align to TRBD1. This CDR3 region has 14 residues. With 10 bases clipped from V and 5 bases from J, the junction kept 10 bases outside the gene matches. Germline V gene data show CDR1 as LGHDT and CDR2 as YNNKEL (reference sequence). CDR3 sequence reads: CAIGQGGFVETQYF. CDR3 sequence (DNA): TGTGCCATTGGACAGGGGGGTTTCGTTGAGACCCAGTACTTC.

The chain has TRBV11-2 and TRBJ1-6; tentatively, D is TRBD1 (6 bases). CDR1 SGHAT and CDR2 FQNNGV come from the germline V gene. V was trimmed by 5 bases and J by 7 bases, leaving 12 bases between them. This CDR3 spans 14 amino acids. In nucleotides, the CDR3 is TGTGCCAGCAGCACAAGGACAGACAATTCACCCCTCCACTTT. It yields the protein CASSTRTDNSPLHF.

The chain recombines TRBV7-2 with TRBJ2-7; D not certain. This CDR3 is built from 11 residues. The V end was cut by 5 bases, the J end by 5 bases, with 7 bases between. Germline V gene lookup returns CDR1 SGHTA and CDR2 FQGNSA. CDR3 nucleotide sequence: TGTGCCAGCAGCCCATCTAACGAGCAGTACTTC. It translates to CASSPSNEQYF.

V and J are TRBV6-5 and TRBJ1-2, with 9 bases fitting TRBD1. Germline-derived CDR1 and CDR2 are MNHEY and SVGAGI. The CDR3 has 14 residues. With V trimmed by 7 bases and J by 5 bases, 8 bases remained unmatched. The CDR3 reads CASTQSGTGYGYTF. The CDR3 nucleotides read TGTGCCAGCACCCAATCCGGGACAGGGTATGGCTACACCTTC.

In this sample, this clone turned up a few times. This chain joins TRBV3-1 (or the pseudogene TRBV3-2) and TRBJ2-7; D call uncertain. CDR3 size: 12 residues. Germline lookup yields CDR1 LGHDT and CDR2 YNNKEL (reference sequence). The ends were cut back, 6 bases at V and 6 bases at J, with 12 bases in the middle. CDR3 amino acids: CASSYLGGEQYF. The DNA for the CDR3 is TGTGCCAGCAGTTACCTAGGCGGCGAGCAGTACTTC.

The chain is built from TRBV14 and TRBJ2-7; 16 bases fit TRBD2. Germline V gene data show CDR1 as SGHDN and CDR2 as FVKESK. After removal of 0 bases from V and 4 bases from J, the junction contained 6 bases not matched to a gene. The CDR3 has 18 amino acids. The CDR3 region has the DNA TGTGCCAGCAGCCAAGATACGGGACTAGCGGGAGGGCGGTACGAGCAGTACTTC. Translation: CASSQDTGLAGGRYEQYF.

J is TRBJ2-2 and V is TRBV6-5; 8 bases agree with TRBD1. Trimming at V came to 4 bases and at J to 4 bases, leaving 5 bases not matched to a gene. This CDR3 is 15 amino acids long. Germline V gene sequence: CDR1 MNHEY, CDR2 SVGAGI. The CDR3 sequence: CASSFGQGRTGELFF. The DNA of the CDR3 is TGTGCCAGCAGTTTTGGACAGGGTCGCACCGGGGAGCTGTTTTTT.

V and J are TRBV7-8 and TRBJ2-7; a weak D match, TRBD2 (5 bases). Germline V gene sequence: CDR1 SGHVS, CDR2 FQNEAQ. V was clipped by 5 bases and J by 2 bases, with 13 bases between them. This CDR3 has 14 amino acids. Here the CDR3 reads CASSQRLAPYEQYV. The CDR3 DNA reads as TGTGCCAGCAGCCAGCGGCTAGCCCCCTACGAGCAGTACGTC.

This clone occurred a few times. The V call is TRBV11-2, the J call TRBJ1-2, with D unclear. Germline lookup yields CDR1 SGHAT and CDR2 FQNNGV. The CDR3 runs 19 residues. Trimming took off 4 bases at V and 4 bases at J, with 28 bases between the two ends. For the CDR3, the DNA is TGTGCCAGCAGCTCCCGCCGTCCTCCCGTTGCCACTATAGGCTATGGCTACACCTTC. This gives the protein CASSSRRPPVATIGYGYTF.

This clone occurred once. The V and J genes are TRBV12-3 or TRBV12-4 and TRBJ2-2, with D unresolved. The CDR3 consists of 13 residues. V was cut by 6 bases and J by 6 bases, with 11 bases left in between. The CDR3 region is CASSIRVAGELFF. The CDR3 DNA follows: TGTGCCAGCAGCATTAGGGTGGCCGGGGAGCTGTTTTTT.

This clone was counted a single time. The chain combines TRBV19 with TRBJ1-3; D is unclear. The ends were cut back, 5 bases at V and 1 base at J, with 9 bases in the middle. Germline assignment: CDR1 LNHDA and CDR2 SQIVND (reference sequence). The CDR3 is made up of 14 amino acids. The CDR3 DNA reads TGTGCCAGTAGTTCCGGAATTTCTGGAAACACCATATATTTT. Its translation is CASSSGISGNTIYF.

J is TRBJ2-2 and V is TRBV9; 11 nucleotides line up with TRBD2. Trimming took 5 bases from V and 6 from J; bases not matched to a gene: 6. This CDR3 comprises 15 residues. Per the germline V gene, CDR1 is SGDLS and CDR2 is YYNGEE. CDR3 region: CASSVSGRDSGELFF. CDR3 in DNA: TGTGCCAGCAGTGTTAGCGGGAGGGATTCCGGGGAGCTGTTTTTT. The full variable domain, rest sourced from reference TRBV9 and TRBJ2-2, is DSGVTQTPKHLITATGQRVTLRCSPRSGDLSVYWYQQSLDQGLQFLIQYYNGEERAKGNILERFSAQQFPDLHSELNLSSLELGDSALYFCASSVSGRDSGELFFGEGSRLTVL.

This chain links TRBV28 with TRBJ1-1; tentative D call: TRBD1 (6 bases). V was cut by 6 bases and J by 1 base, with 12 bases left in between. Per germline, CDR1 MDHEN and CDR2 SYDVKM. The CDR3 is made up of 14 amino acids. The CDR3 sequence is CASRVPTGNTEAFF. In DNA form, the CDR3 reads TGTGCCAGCAGGGTCCCGACAGGGAACACTGAAGCTTTCTTT.

The chain carries TRBV7-2 and TRBJ2-7; the match to TRBD1 covers 8 bases. The CDR3 covers 15 residues. V was pared by 1 base and J by 2 bases, with 4 bases of the junction left unmatched. Germline-derived CDR1 and CDR2 are SGHTA and FQGNSA. The DNA for the CDR3 is TGTGCCAGCAGCTTAGGGGGGACAGGAGCCTACGAGCAGTACTTC. It yields the protein CASSLGGTGAYEQYF. Full variable domain (outside the CDR3, taken from reference TRBV7-2 and TRBJ2-7): GAGVSQSPSNKVTEKGKDVELRCDPISGHTALYWYRQSLGQGLEFLIYFQGNSAPDKSGLPSDRFSAERTGGSVSTLTIQRTQQEDSAVYLCASSLGGTGAYEQYFGPGTRLTVT.

The rearrangement joins TRBV15 to TRBJ2-7; D is uncertain. Germline lookup yields CDR1 LNHNV and CDR2 YYDKDF (reference sequence). The V gene lost 0 bases and the J gene lost 3 bases, with 6 bases spanning the gap. This CDR3 is built from 13 residues. The CDR3 reads CATSREGNYEQYF. The CDR3 DNA is TGTGCCACCAGCAGAGAGGGCAACTACGAGCAGTACTTC.

The sample holds a few counts of this clone. This sequence joins TRBV4-3 and TRBJ1-2; D perhaps matches TRBD1 (6 bases). Trimming removed 4 bases from V and 4 bases from J, with 19 bases in between. The CDR3 consists of 16 residues. CDR1 is LGHNA and CDR2 is YSLEER in the germline V gene. Written as DNA, the CDR3 is TGCGCCAGCAGCCCTACAGGACAGACCGGCCCCTATGGCTACACCTTC. It yields the protein CASSPTGQTGPYGYTF.

The table lists this clone with a count of one. The chain couples TRBV5-1 to TRBJ1-5; 11 nucleotides agree with TRBD1. CDR3 length: 15 amino acids. CDR1 is SGHRS and CDR2 is YFSETQ in the germline V gene. With 5 bases clipped from V and 4 bases from J, the junction kept 5 bases outside the gene matches. CDR3 coding DNA: TGCGCCAGCAGGTGGGGGACAGGGGGTAATCAGCCCCAGCATTTT. Translation gives CASRWGTGGNQPQHF.

This chain uses TRBV30 with TRBJ1-2; no reliable D call. CDR1 and CDR2 from the germline V gene are GTSNPN and SVGIG (reference sequence). Trimming took 0 bases from V and 4 from J, leaving 15 bases between them. This CDR3 has 15 amino acids. The CDR3 DNA sequence: TGTGCCTGGAGTGTCGGTGAAGGGATGGGCTATGGCTACACCTTC. Translation: CAWSVGEGMGYGYTF.

The chain links TRBV5-1 to TRBJ2-5, with 9 bases matching TRBD1. The junction had 6 bases not matched to a gene; V was cut back by 2 bases and J by 1 base. CDR1 and CDR2 (germline): SGHRS, YFSETQ. This CDR3 comprises 16 residues. In DNA form, the CDR3 reads TGCGCCAGCAGCTTAAAGGGACAGGGCAGCCAAGAGACCCAGTACTTC. Its protein product is CASSLKGQGSQETQYF.